This TCR beta chain was observed in a study of vaccination and CD4 T cells after COVID-19. At the level of the study: Median time from COVID diagnosis to post-COVID sampling was over 85 days (35 to 161).

The treatment is: 10-day PBMC culture with coronavirus spike peptide pools or control peptides (ViraFEST assay). In the ViraFEST assay, peptide-pool expansion preceded TCR sequencing of expanded clonotypes. With the Oncomine TCR Beta short-read assay, DNA from cultured CD4+ T cells was sequenced. Investigators obtained genomic DNA by extraction from cultured CD4+ T cells. Using its own MiXCR run on the PCR reads, TCRdb lists one record per CDR3 protein. There are around 25,000 distinct CDR3 sequences in the sample; 55% to 70% occur only once, and roughly 13% lies in the top ten. General study points: Convalescent patients' vaccine-specific clones were spike mono-reactive in 304 of 307 cases.

This CDR3 region has 11 residues. Per germline, CDR1 DFQATT and CDR2 SNEGSKA (reference sequence). V was pared by 8 bases and J by 4 bases, with 11 bases between. This clonotype was found a few times. Its antigen remains unidentified. Sequencing was performed on CD4+ T cells from blood, cultured in vitro, taken after SARS-CoV-2 vaccination. The chain carries TRBV20-1 and TRBJ2-5; D unclear. The receptor comes from a human donor who received a COVID-19 vaccine. The CDR3 spells CSQKFGETQYF. The CDR3 nucleotides read TGCAGTCAAAAGTTCGGAGAGACCCAGTACTTC.